The 11 T cell receptor beta chains below were found in one sample sequenced in a study of CD8+CD57+ T cells in acquired aplastic anemia. TCR beta VDJ and CDR3 profiles were obtained from a genomic DNA template. Each CDR3 protein gets one entry after TCRdb re-called the reads with MiXCR. The repertoire holds around 150,000 distinct CDR3 sequences, about 50% seen once, with more than 30% in the top ten. Patients sequenced had flow cytometry evidence of CD8+CD57+ cell expansion. What was sequenced was sorted CD4+, CD8+, or CD8+CD57+ T cells (not recorded which) from PBMCs. The receptors shown here come from a human donor with aplastic anemia.

This clonotype was observed many times. The chain links TRBV6-1 to TRBJ1-2, with 9 bases identical to TRBD1. Looked up from germline, CDR1 is MNHNS and CDR2 is SASEGT. Trimming removed 1 base from V and 6 bases from J; junction bases left unmatched: 9. The CDR3 covers 16 residues. The CDR3 region has the DNA TGTGCCAGCAGTGAAGTAACTCGCACAGGGGGCGATGGCTACACCTTC. This translates into CASSEVTRTGGDGYTF.

This clonotype was seen at least ten times. The CDR3 DNA sequence: TGTGCCAGCAGCTTAGAACTAGCTTTTGATACGCAGTATTTT. This gives the protein CASSLELAFDTQYF. The chain joins TRBV7-9 to TRBJ2-3, with D perhaps TRBD2 (6 bases). The CDR3 has 14 residues. The V gene's germline CDR1 is SEHNR and CDR2 FQNEAQ (reference sequence). V lost 1 base to trimming and J lost 6 bases, with 11 bases between them.

This clonotype appeared a single time. J is TRBJ2-2 and V is TRBV24-1; D possibly matches TRBD1 or TRBD2 (6 bases each). Germline loops: CDR1 KGHDR, CDR2 SFDVKD. CDR3 length equals 17 residues. V was clipped by 4 bases and J by 5 bases, with 19 bases between them. The CDR3 bases are TGTGCCACCAGTGACTACGGGGGACAAGGCGCTACCGGGGAGCTGTTTTTT. It translates to CATSDYGGQGATGELFF.

This clonotype is a singleton in its sample. This rearrangement joins TRBV2 to TRBJ2-7; D gene uncertain. V was pared by 2 bases and J by 6 bases, with 11 bases between. The germline V gene encodes CDR1 SNHLY and CDR2 FYNNEI. CDR3 length: 13 amino acids. DNA of the CDR3: TGTGCCAGCAGTGAAAGCGAAGGCCTCGAGCAGTACGTC. Its translation is CASSESEGLEQYV.

This clonotype was recorded at least ten times. The J gene is TRBJ1-5, the V gene TRBV29-1; possible D gene TRBD1, 6 bases. The CDR3 loop spans 14 amino acids. V was cut by 1 base and J by 6 bases, with 13 bases left in between. Germline CDR1 and CDR2: SQVTM and ANQGSEA. The CDR3 here is CSVEVGQGSQPQHF. CDR3 in DNA: TGCAGCGTTGAAGTAGGGCAGGGGAGTCAGCCCCAGCATTTT. The whole variable domain, filled in from reference TRBV29-1 and TRBJ1-5, reads SAVISQKPSRDICQRGTSLTIQCQVDSQVTMMFWYRQQPGQSLTLIATANQGSEATYESGFVIDKFPISRPNLTFSTLTVSNMSPEDSSIYLCSVEVGQGSQPQHFGDGTRLSIL.

With regard to this clonotype: This CDR3 fails to terminate in the conserved phenylalanine or tryptophan, so it likely reflects a read error. The chain is built from TRBV19 and TRBJ1-2, with no clear D. In germline, CDR1 is LNHDA, CDR2 SQIVND (reference sequence). The CDR3 consists of 10 residues. The CDR3 DNA reads TGCGCCAGTGGATCTGGTGGCTACACCATC. Amino acids: CASGSGGYTI.

This clonotype was seen a handful of times. The V call is TRBV6-1, the J call TRBJ2-7, with D unresolved. V was trimmed by 1 base and J by 3 bases, leaving 16 bases between them. CDR3 length: 16 residues. Per germline, CDR1 MNHNS and CDR2 SASEGT. DNA for the CDR3: TGTGCCAGCAGTGAAGGGCCCAGCGTGAGTCACTACGAGCAGTACTTC. It specifies CASSEGPSVSHYEQYF.

This clonotype has a count of ten or more. The chain has TRBV10-3 and TRBJ1-1, with 8 positions matching TRBD1. Germline V gene lookup returns CDR1 ENHRY and CDR2 SYGVKD. V lost 7 bases to trimming and J lost 11 bases; unmatched junction nucleotides: 18. The CDR3 extends over 15 amino acids. CDR3 protein: CAIKGPGQAPDGAFF. Written as DNA, the CDR3 is TGTGCCATCAAGGGCCCGGGACAGGCCCCAGATGGGGCTTTCTTT.

Note on this clonotype: This may come from a read error, since a much larger clone is one base off. The chain employs TRBV9 and TRBJ2-1; D possibly corresponds to TRBD2 (6 bases). V lost 1 base and J lost 0, with 17 bases in between. There are 18 residues in the CDR3. From germline, CDR1 is SGDLS and CDR2 YYNGEE. The CDR3 reads CASSVRSGRHSSYNEQFF. CDR3 DNA sequence: TGTGCCAGCAGCGTACGATCGGGGAGGCACAGCTCCTACAATGAGCAGTTCTTC.

CDR3 sequence: CASSVRVGGTGYTF. For the CDR3, the DNA is TGTGCCAGCAGCGTAAGGGTTGGGGGAACTGGCTACACCTTC. The chain couples TRBV9 to TRBJ1-2; maybe TRBD1 (5 bases). Germline V gene lookup returns CDR1 SGDLS and CDR2 YYNGEE. The V end was cut by 1 base, the J end by 7 bases, with 14 bases between. CDR3 length: 14 amino acids.

This chain joins TRBV24-1 and TRBJ2-3; D is unclear. The CDR3 extends over 14 amino acids. The V and J ends lost 6 bases and 1 base respectively, with 10 bases between them. The germline V gene encodes CDR1 KGHDR and CDR2 SFDVKD. The CDR3 DNA reads TGTGCCACCAGTTCGGCTAGAGGCACAGATACGCAGTATTTT. Its translation is CATSSARGTDTQYF.